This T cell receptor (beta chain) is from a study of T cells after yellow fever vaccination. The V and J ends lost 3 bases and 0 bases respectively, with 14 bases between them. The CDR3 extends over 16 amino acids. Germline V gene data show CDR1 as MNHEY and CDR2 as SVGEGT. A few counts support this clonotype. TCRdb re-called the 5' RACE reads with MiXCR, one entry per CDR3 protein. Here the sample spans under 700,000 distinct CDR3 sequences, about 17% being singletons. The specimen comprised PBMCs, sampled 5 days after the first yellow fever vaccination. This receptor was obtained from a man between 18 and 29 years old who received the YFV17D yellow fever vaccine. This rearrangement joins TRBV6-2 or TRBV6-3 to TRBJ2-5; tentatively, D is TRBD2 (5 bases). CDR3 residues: CASSYVVGGYQETQYF. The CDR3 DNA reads TGTGCCAGCAGTTATGTGGTAGGAGGTTACCAAGAGACCCAGTACTTC.